One T cell receptor beta chain is described in this entry. This specimen comes from a study of blood T cell repertoires in COVID-19. Study-wide context: The study drew acute and convalescent COVID-19 samples from the United States, Italy and Spain. T cells, B-cell-depleted T cells, or PBMCs supplied cDNA or gDNA.

The V gene end was trimmed by 6 bases and the J gene end by 17 bases; junction bases not matched to a gene: 10. CDR1 and CDR2 from the germline V gene are MNHEY and SMNVEV (reference sequence). The CDR3 loop spans 12 amino acids. As handled by the study authors: Quantification of nucleated cells was approximated via reference gene primer amplification. Using immunoSEQ multiplex PCR, the repertoire was profiled, and TCRdb retains in-frame clones only, with some absent. The D gene and trimming were derived from the DNA, and the V and J assignments and clone size from that table. The sample carries about 50,000 clones, under 85% recorded once.

This chain links TRBV27 with TRBJ1-6; 7 positions agree with TRBD1. The specimen was peripheral blood. This sequence was found in a man aged 40-49 years with acute or convalescent COVID-19. CDR3 region: CASRPNRGLFHF. CDR3 coding DNA: TGTGCCAGCAGACCCAACAGGGGATTGTTCCACTTT.